One sample yielded the 6 T cell receptor beta chains listed below, sequenced in a study of cytomegalovirus exposure and HLA in healthy donors. The PCR made use of 60 Vbeta and 13 Jbeta primers. Libraries were prepared by immunoSEQ multiplex PCR; TCRdb keeps only in-frame clonotypes and omits some of them. This sample yields some 130,000 clones, of which approximately 68% are seen a single time; roughly 1.5% belongs to the top ten. Specimen: PBMCs. The receptors derive from a man aged 25-45 years in good health and CMV-seropositive.

This clone appeared once. V usage is TRBV2 and J usage is TRBJ1-5, with D possibly matching TRBD1 (5 bases). Germline assignment: CDR1 SNHLY and CDR2 FYNNEI. Trimming removed 2 bases from V and 1 base from J, with 9 bases in between. The CDR3 is 15 residues long. The CDR3 DNA is TGTGCCAGCAGTGAACAGGGTTTAAGCAATCAGCCCCAGCATTTT. Translated: CASSEQGLSNQPQHF. The full variable domain, in which reference TRBV2 and TRBJ1-5 provide the parts outside the CDR3, is EPEVTQTPSHQVTQMGQEVILRCVPISNHLYFYWYRQILGQKVEFLVSFYNNEISEKSEIFDDQFSVERPDGSNFTLKIRSTKLEDSAMYFCASSEQGLSNQPQHFGDGTRLSIL.

This chain links TRBV6-5 with TRBJ2-3, with D tentatively TRBD2 (7 bases). The CDR3 length is 13 residues. Trimming stripped 7 bases from V and 5 bases from J, with 13 bases between. Looked up from germline, CDR1 is MNHEY and CDR2 is SVGAGI. The chain's CDR3 is CASTEGGVDTQYF. The CDR3 DNA is TGTGCCAGCACTGAAGGGGGGGTAGATACGCAGTATTTT.

The chain recombines TRBV14 with TRBJ1-2, with 7 bases matching TRBD1. Germline V gene sequence: CDR1 SGHDN, CDR2 FVKESK. Germline trimming cut 0 bases from V and 5 bases from J; bases unmatched to any gene: 3. The length of the CDR3 is 14 residues. As DNA, the CDR3 is TGTGCCAGCAGCCAAGATTCAGGGGGATATGGCTACACCTTC. This gives the protein CASSQDSGGYGYTF.

CDR3 DNA: TGCGCCAGCAGCCAAGTTCTACTAGCGGACGGGGAGCTGTTTTTT. Encoded protein: CASSQVLLADGELFF. The genes are TRBV4-3 and TRBJ2-2; 8 bases fit TRBD2. This CDR3 comprises 15 residues. J was trimmed by 7 bases and V by 1 base; bases with no gene match: 5. Germline CDR1 and CDR2: LGHNA and YSLEER.

This clone has a single count. This chain joins TRBV7-3 and TRBJ2-7; D is uncertain. The V gene lost 1 base and the J gene lost 4 bases, with 8 bases spanning the gap. Germline values: CDR1 SGHTA, CDR2 FQGTGA. The CDR3 has 13 residues. The CDR3 coding sequence is TGTGCCAGCAGCTTAAAATTCGGGTACGAGCAGTACTTC. The encoded protein is CASSLKFGYEQYF.

The CDR3 DNA reads TGTGCCAGCAGCTTGTCTTCGGGAGACCCAGAGACCCAGTACTTC. This gives the protein CASSLSSGDPETQYF. The rearrangement links TRBV5-4 to TRBJ2-5; D is possibly TRBD2 (6 bases). The CDR3 sequence is 15 residues long. CDR1 is SGHNT, CDR2 YYREEE, per germline (reference sequence). The ends were cut back, 1 base at V and 4 bases at J, with 14 bases in the middle.